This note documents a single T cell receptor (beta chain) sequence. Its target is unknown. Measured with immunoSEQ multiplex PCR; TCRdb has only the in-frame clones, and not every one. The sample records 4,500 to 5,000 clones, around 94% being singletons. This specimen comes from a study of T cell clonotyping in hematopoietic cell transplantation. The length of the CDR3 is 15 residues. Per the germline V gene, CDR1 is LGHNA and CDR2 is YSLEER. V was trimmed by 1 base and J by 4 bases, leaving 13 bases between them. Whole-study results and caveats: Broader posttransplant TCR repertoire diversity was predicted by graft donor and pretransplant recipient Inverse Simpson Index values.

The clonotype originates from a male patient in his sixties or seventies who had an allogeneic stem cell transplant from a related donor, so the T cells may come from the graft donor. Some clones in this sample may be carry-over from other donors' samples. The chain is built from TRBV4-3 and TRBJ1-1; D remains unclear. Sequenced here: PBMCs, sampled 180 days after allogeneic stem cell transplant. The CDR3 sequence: CASSQGADAGTEAFF. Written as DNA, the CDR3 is TGCGCCAGCAGCCAAGGGGCAGATGCGGGCACTGAAGCTTTCTTT.